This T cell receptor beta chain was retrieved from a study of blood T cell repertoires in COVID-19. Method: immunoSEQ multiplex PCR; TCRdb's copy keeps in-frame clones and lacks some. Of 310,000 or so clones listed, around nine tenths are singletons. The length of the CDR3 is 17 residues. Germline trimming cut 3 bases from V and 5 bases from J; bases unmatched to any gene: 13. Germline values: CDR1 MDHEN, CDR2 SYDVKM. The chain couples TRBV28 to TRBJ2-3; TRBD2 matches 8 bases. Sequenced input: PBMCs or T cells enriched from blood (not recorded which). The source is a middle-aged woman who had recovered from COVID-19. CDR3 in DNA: TGTGCCAGCAGTTTTCCCCAAGCGGGAGCCCGGGGAGATACGCAGTATTTT. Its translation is CASSFPQAGARGDTQYF.